These T cell receptor beta chains were read from a single sample in a study of blood T cells in healthy people across ages. TCRdb re-called the 5' RACE reads through MiXCR, storing one row per CDR3 protein. The sample yields over 600,000 distinct CDR3 sequences, around 45% seen once. The specimen sequenced was blood. The origin of the receptors is an elderly man in good health. The CDR3 runs from the conserved cysteine through the conserved F or W. The order of the fields is V gene, clone size, CDR3 protein. The listing skips clone size in some rows; elsewhere it reads once, few, many or a size class.

>TRBV30|few
CASREAETQYF
>TRBV5-1|few
CASSLDGTSDGTGELFF
>TRBV28|-
CASSPAQGAGQPQHF
>TRBV27|-
CASSLGQGESTYF
>TRBV12-3/TRBV12-4|-
CASRGGVNTQYF
>TRBV6-2/TRBV6-3|few
CASSYDRARETQYF
>TRBV25-1|-
CASSPRTGVGTDTQYF
>TRBV12-3/TRBV12-4|-
CASSPVSMNTEAFF
>TRBV7-9|-
CASSLRKGLGTEAFF
>TRBV7-9|-
CASSLRVRETQYF
>TRBV11-3|few
CASSLFREGTGELFF
>TRBV29-1|-
CSVERTGGSETQYF
>TRBV10-3|many
CAISDGQGETQYF
>TRBV12-3/TRBV12-4|few
CASSVRGVDGYTF
>TRBV9|-
CASSVSGHIRDEQFF
>TRBV2|-
CASTPGLVVTDTQYF
>TRBV10-3|-
CAISGEQRALGETQYF
>TRBV20-1|-
CSAEREATDTQYF
>TRBV10-3|few
CAITPLLEGEQFF
>TRBV2|-
CATVRDRGSEQYF
>TRBV28|-
CASSLFKRGSGANVLTF
>TRBV28|-
CASSSTTPGGGRITQYF
>TRBV20-1|few
CSASLRRSNEQFF
>TRBV29-1|many
CSVEWLAGRSYEQYF
>TRBV5-1|few
CASSLAPDVQRTDTQYF
>TRBV3-1|-
CASSQGEGSPLHF
>TRBV11-1|many
CASSLPGGEQFF
>TRBV9|-
CASSVPPSNEQYF
>TRBV6-2/TRBV6-3|few
CASYGTSVRETQYF
>TRBV19|few
CASSTTSGRDTQYF